The next 27 T cell receptor beta chains were all read from a single sample in a study of T-cell memory formation after mild COVID-19. TCRdb used MiXCR to reprocess the 5' RACE reads, holding one entry per CDR3 protein. Here the sample spans 150,000 to 200,000 distinct CDR3 sequences, about 14% being singletons. Input material: PBMCs or a T cell subset sorted from them (not recorded which). The receptors come from an adult woman who had mild COVID-19 (a few samples of this study predate the infection). Cell type and time point are not known.

This clonotype has just a few counts. The chain employs TRBV19 and TRBJ2-1; TRBD1 aligns across 8 bases. With V trimmed by 4 bases and J by 9 bases, 5 bases remained unmatched. The CDR3 length is 13 residues. CDR1 LNHDA and CDR2 SQIVND come from the germline V gene (reference sequence). The CDR3 here is CASSSGQGSEQFF. For the CDR3, the DNA is TGTGCCAGTAGTAGCGGACAGGGTAGTGAGCAGTTCTTC.

The chain combines TRBV20-1 with TRBJ1-5; D perhaps matches TRBD1 (6 bases). Germline V CDR1 and CDR2: DFQATT, SNEGSKA (reference sequence). Between the trimmed V and J ends, which lost 6 bases and 3 bases, there was a span of 12 bases. The length of the CDR3 is 13 residues. The CDR3 DNA follows: TGCAGTGCCCCCCAGGGGTTCAATCAGCCCCAGCATTTT. It yields the protein CSAPQGFNQPQHF.

This clonotype was counted only a few times. CDR3 residues: CASSLGTPQGEQFF. CDR3 DNA sequence: TGTGCCAGCAGCTTAGGGACCCCTCAGGGAGAGCAGTTCTTC. The chain has TRBV7-3 and TRBJ2-1; the D gene could be TRBD1 or TRBD2 (5 bases each). Trimming pared 2 bases from V and 10 bases from J, leaving 15 bases between. The germline CDR1 and CDR2 sequences are SGHTA and FQGTGA. This CDR3 comprises 14 residues.

In its sample, this clonotype was seen a few times. The CDR3 reads CASSYREANYGYTF. Written as DNA, the CDR3 is TGCGCCAGCAGCTACAGGGAGGCGAACTATGGCTACACCTTC. The J gene is TRBJ1-2, the V gene TRBV5-1; D is perhaps TRBD1 (6 bases). V was cut by 3 bases and J by 2 bases, with 11 bases left in between. This CDR3 spans 14 amino acids. Germline CDR1 SGHRS, CDR2 YFSETQ.

This clonotype was counted a few times. The V and J genes are TRBV30 and TRBJ2-7; 9 bases line up with TRBD1. The CDR3 spans 15 residues. With 2 bases clipped from V and 1 base from J, the junction kept 6 bases outside the gene matches. Germline values: CDR1 GTSNPN, CDR2 SVGIG (reference sequence). The CDR3 loop is CAWSPGTGLSYEQYF. DNA of the CDR3: TGTGCCTGGAGTCCCGGGACAGGGTTATCCTACGAGCAGTACTTC. The full variable domain, with the rest looked up from reference TRBV30 and TRBJ2-7, is SQTIHQWPATLVQPVGSPLSLECTVEGTSNPNLYWYRQAAGRGLQLLFYSVGIGQISSEVPQNLSASRPQDRQFILSSKKLLLSDSGFYLCAWSPGTGLSYEQYFGPGTRLTVT.

In its sample, this clonotype was seen a few times. The chain combines TRBV3-1 with TRBJ2-7; 13 nucleotides line up with TRBD2. The trim removed 1 base at V and 6 bases at J, leaving 3 bases unmatched. CDR3 size: 15 residues. CDR1 is LGHDT and CDR2 is YNNKEL in the germline V gene (reference sequence). In nucleotides, the CDR3 is TGTGCCAGCAGCCAAGTACTAGCGGGGGGGCTCGAGCAGTACTTC. It encodes CASSQVLAGGLEQYF.

This chain links TRBV5-4 with TRBJ1-2; maybe TRBD1 (5 bases). The CDR3 sequence is 14 residues long. Germline lookup yields CDR1 SGHNT and CDR2 YYREEE (reference sequence). Deletions cut 4 bases from V and 8 bases from J, with 18 bases between. CDR3 bases: TGTGCCAGCAGCCCCTACAGAGGGGCGCTCGGCTACACCTTC. Residues: CASSPYRGALGYTF.

The chain joins TRBV9 to TRBJ2-5, with D unclear. Germline V gene sequence: CDR1 SGDLS, CDR2 YYNGEE. The CDR3 runs 13 residues. The V end lost 3 bases, the J end lost 5 bases, and 11 bases lay between the germline ends. The CDR3 is CASSAMVWETQYF. The CDR3 DNA is TGTGCCAGCAGCGCTATGGTGTGGGAGACCCAGTACTTC. Supplemented by reference TRBV9 and TRBJ2-5, the full variable domain reads DSGVTQTPKHLITATGQRVTLRCSPRSGDLSVYWYQQSLDQGLQFLIQYYNGEERAKGNILERFSAQQFPDLHSELNLSSLELGDSALYFCASSAMVWETQYFGPGTRLLVL.

This clonotype appeared once. J is TRBJ2-5 and V is TRBV6-5; no definite D call. CDR3 length equals 11 residues. Germline values: CDR1 MNHEY, CDR2 SVGAGI. Trimming shortened V by 7 bases and J by 4 bases, and 7 bases separated the two germline ends. CDR3 protein: CASNDRETQYF. Here the CDR3 DNA reads TGTGCCAGCAATGATAGAGAGACCCAGTACTTC.

Only a few counts were recorded for this clonotype. The chain recombines TRBV12-3 or TRBV12-4 with TRBJ2-2; weak D call: TRBD2 (6 bases). The length of the CDR3 is 17 residues. The germline V and J ends were trimmed by 6 bases and 5 bases, with 22 bases remaining between them. The CDR3 DNA follows: TGTGCCAGCAGCCTTGTACCTGGGAGGAGGGCAACCGGGGAGCTGTTTTTT. This codes for CASSLVPGRRATGELFF.

This clonotype was observed a few times. The rearrangement joins TRBV7-8 to TRBJ2-7, with D possibly matching TRBD2 (5 bases). V was clipped by 5 bases and J by 6 bases, with 11 bases between them. The CDR3 has 12 residues. The germline gives CDR1 SGHVS, CDR2 FQNEAQ. The CDR3 here is CASSQSGSEQYF. In nucleotides, the CDR3 is TGTGCCAGCAGCCAGAGTGGGAGCGAGCAGTACTTC.

This chain joins TRBV27 and TRBJ2-1, with 11 bases identical to TRBD2. CDR3 size: 15 residues. Unmatched junction bases numbered 6, after V lost 5 bases and J lost 6 bases. Germline V gene data show CDR1 as MNHEY and CDR2 as SMNVEV (reference sequence). The DNA for the CDR3 is TGTGCCAGCAGTCCCCGACTAGCGGGGCGCAATGAGCAGTTCTTC. It specifies CASSPRLAGRNEQFF.

V and J are TRBV6-2 or TRBV6-3 and TRBJ2-7; 9 positions agree with TRBD1. Trimming at V came to 4 bases and at J to 1 base, leaving 11 bases not matched to a gene. This CDR3 spans 17 amino acids. Germline CDR1 MNHEY, CDR2 SVGEGT. This CDR3 reads CASSSNPGTGRSYEQYF. The CDR3 coding sequence is TGTGCCAGCAGTTCCAACCCCGGGACAGGGCGGTCCTACGAGCAGTACTTC.

The CDR3 sequence is CASSQETSGYTF. CDR3 bases: TGTGCCAGCAGCCAAGAGACTAGTGGCTACACCTTC. The V call is TRBV3-1, the J call TRBJ1-2, with D unclear. The germline V gene encodes CDR1 LGHDT and CDR2 YNNKEL (reference sequence). CDR3 length equals 12 residues. Trimming took 0 bases from V and 7 from J, leaving 6 bases between them.

This clonotype was detected a few times. The chain is built from TRBV27 and TRBJ1-1, with D possibly TRBD1 on 5 matching bases. Germline-derived CDR1 and CDR2 are MNHEY and SMNVEV (reference sequence). There are 14 residues in the CDR3. Trimming took off 4 bases at V and 7 bases at J, with 16 bases between the two ends. The CDR3 spells CASSSVPRQFEAFF. DNA for the CDR3: TGTGCCAGCAGTTCCGTCCCACGACAGTTTGAAGCTTTCTTT.

This clonotype was seen a few times. The chain carries TRBV6-2 or TRBV6-3 and TRBJ1-2, with D tentatively TRBD1 (6 bases). There are 16 residues in the CDR3. The V gene lost 5 bases and the J gene lost 2 bases, with 18 bases spanning the gap. The germline V gene encodes CDR1 MNHEY and CDR2 SVGEGT. The CDR3, as DNA: TGTGCCAGCAGTCCCACTTACAGGGCCCAGAACTATGGCTACACCTTC. It encodes CASSPTYRAQNYGYTF.

The J gene is TRBJ1-1, the V gene TRBV19; the match to TRBD1 covers 7 bases. The V gene end was trimmed by 9 bases and the J gene end by 0 bases; junction bases not matched to a gene: 4. The length of the CDR3 is 13 residues. The germline V gene encodes CDR1 LNHDA and CDR2 SQIVND (reference sequence). The CDR3 reads CASVRGVNTEAFF. The CDR3 DNA sequence: TGTGCCAGCGTCAGGGGGGTGAACACTGAAGCTTTCTTT.

This rearrangement joins TRBV14 to TRBJ2-7; possibly TRBD1 for D (5 bases). V was trimmed by 0 bases and J by 2 bases, leaving 11 bases between them. CDR1 SGHDN and CDR2 FVKESK come from the germline V gene. The CDR3 contains 15 residues. The DNA for the CDR3 is TGTGCCAGCAGCCAAGATTTCTCAGGGCCCTACGAGCAGTACTTC. This codes for CASSQDFSGPYEQYF.

This clonotype has ten or more counts. This rearrangement joins TRBV9 to TRBJ1-5; no clear D. This CDR3 is 14 amino acids long. V gave up 3 bases and J gave up 10 bases, with 17 bases separating them. Germline V CDR1 and CDR2: SGDLS, YYNGEE. The CDR3 DNA is TGTGCCAGCAGCGGGGGAGGGCTCTTAAATCCCCAGCATTTT. Amino acid sequence: CASSGGGLLNPQHF.

This clonotype was counted many times. The chain combines TRBV7-2 with TRBJ2-7; D unresolved. The germline gives CDR1 SGHTA, CDR2 FQGNSA. The V end lost 3 bases, the J end lost 3 bases, and 9 bases lay between the germline ends. The length of the CDR3 is 13 residues. Here the CDR3 reads CASSLKGGYEQYF. The CDR3 DNA reads TGTGCCAGCAGCTTGAAGGGTGGCTACGAGCAGTACTTC.

The table lists this clonotype with a count of one. V and J are TRBV2 and TRBJ2-2, with D unresolved. Trimming left V 11 bases short and J 7 bases short, with 14 bases between. There are 12 residues in the CDR3. CDR1 and CDR2 (germline): SNHLY, FYNNEI. CDR3 sequence reads: CAYMVGDGELFF. The CDR3 DNA is TGTGCCTATATGGTTGGGGACGGGGAGCTGTTTTTT.

The J gene is TRBJ2-7, the V gene TRBV19; D is perhaps TRBD1 or TRBD2 (5 bases each). The CDR3 is 16 amino acids. Looked up from germline, CDR1 is LNHDA and CDR2 is SQIVND (reference sequence). V was cut by 1 base and J by 2 bases, with 15 bases left in between. The CDR3 region is CASSIGGFSLTYEQYF. The DNA for the CDR3 is TGTGCCAGTAGTATAGGGGGGTTTTCGCTGACCTACGAGCAGTACTTC.

This clonotype has ten or more counts. This rearrangement joins TRBV20-1 to TRBJ2-1; 9 bases align to TRBD1. The CDR3 loop spans 14 amino acids. Per germline, CDR1 DFQATT and CDR2 SNEGSKA (reference sequence). The V and J ends lost 4 bases and 5 bases, in that order; junction bases with no gene match: 6. CDR3 protein: CSATRQGVNNEQFF. Here the CDR3 DNA reads TGCAGTGCTACGCGACAGGGGGTGAACAATGAGCAGTTCTTC.

The rearrangement joins TRBV6-2 or TRBV6-3 to TRBJ2-1, with TRBD1 identical over 10 bases. Germline values: CDR1 MNHEY, CDR2 SVGEGT. Losses at the gene ends were 2 bases for V and 10 bases for J; bases not matched to a gene: 14. CDR3 length: 17 residues. The CDR3 spells CASSYQGQRQGAGEQFF. In nucleotides, the CDR3 is TGTGCCAGCAGTTACCAGGGGCAGAGACAGGGGGCAGGGGAGCAGTTCTTC.

The chain is built from TRBV3-1 and TRBJ1-5, with 9 bases identical to TRBD1. V shed 4 bases and J 8 bases; nucleotides not matched to a gene: 12. The CDR3 covers 16 residues. Germline loops: CDR1 LGHDT, CDR2 YNNKEL (reference sequence). The CDR3 nucleotides are TGTGCCAGCAGCCCTAGCGGAGGGACAGGGAGGAAGCCCCAGCATTTT. Translating gives CASSPSGGTGRKPQHF.

This clonotype has just a few counts. The rearrangement joins TRBV7-3 to TRBJ2-1, with 11 bases fitting TRBD1. Trimming took 4 bases from V and 5 from J; bases not matched to a gene: 4. This CDR3 is 15 amino acids long. Germline CDR1 and CDR2: SGHTA and FQGTGA. The CDR3, as DNA: TGTGCCAGCAGCTCTGGACAGGGGGCTCACAATGAGCAGTTCTTC. Amino acid sequence: CASSSGQGAHNEQFF.

This clonotype was seen more than once but under ten times. The chain links TRBV20-1 to TRBJ2-7, with no clear D. Germline V gives CDR1 DFQATT, CDR2 SNEGSKA (reference sequence). CDR3 size: 14 residues. The CDR3 loop is CSHLMAAGPYEQYF. CDR3 bases: TGCAGCCACCTTATGGCGGCAGGACCCTACGAGCAGTACTTC.